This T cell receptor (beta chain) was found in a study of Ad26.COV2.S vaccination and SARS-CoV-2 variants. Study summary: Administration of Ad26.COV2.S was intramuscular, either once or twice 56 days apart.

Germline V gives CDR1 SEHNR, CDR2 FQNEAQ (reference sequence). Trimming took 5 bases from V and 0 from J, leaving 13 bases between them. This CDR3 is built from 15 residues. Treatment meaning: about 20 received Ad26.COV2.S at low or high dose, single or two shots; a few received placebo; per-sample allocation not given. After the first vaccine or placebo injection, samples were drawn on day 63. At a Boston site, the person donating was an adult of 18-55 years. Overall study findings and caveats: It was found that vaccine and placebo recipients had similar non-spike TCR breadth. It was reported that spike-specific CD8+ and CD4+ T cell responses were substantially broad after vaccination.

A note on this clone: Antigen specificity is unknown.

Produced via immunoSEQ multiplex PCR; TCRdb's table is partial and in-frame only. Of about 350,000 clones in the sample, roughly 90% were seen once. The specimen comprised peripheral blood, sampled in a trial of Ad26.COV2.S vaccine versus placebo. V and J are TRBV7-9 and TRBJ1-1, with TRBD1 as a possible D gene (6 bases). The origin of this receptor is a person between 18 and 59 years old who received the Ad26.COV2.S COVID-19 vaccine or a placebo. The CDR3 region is CASSRPQGLNTEAFF. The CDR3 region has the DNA TGTGCCAGCAGCCGACCACAGGGATTGAACACTGAAGCTTTCTTT.